This note documents a single TCR beta chain sequence. The V and J ends lost 5 bases and 10 bases respectively, with 14 bases between them. The CDR3 contains 12 residues. Germline V gene sequence: CDR1 SEHNR, CDR2 FQNEAQ (reference sequence). This sample was taken from a study of cytomegalovirus exposure and HLA in healthy donors. The study ran its PCR with 60 Vbeta and 13 Jbeta primers. The repertoire was sequenced with immunoSEQ multiplex PCR; TCRdb's copy has only in-frame clones and lacks some. The profile shows approximately 150,000 clones, 60% to 80% of them singletons. V usage is TRBV7-9 and J usage is TRBJ1-1; TRBD1 is a possible D gene (5 bases). The source is a woman aged 25 to 39 in good health and CMV-seronegative. The specimen was PBMCs. This chain's CDR3 is CASSPPQGRAFF. The CDR3 DNA follows: TGTGCCAGCAGCCCCCCTCAGGGTCGAGCTTTCTTT. The variable domain in full, with the rest retrieved from reference TRBV7-9 and TRBJ1-1, is DTGVSQNPRHKITKRGQNVTFRCDPISEHNRLYWYRQTLGQGPEFLTYFQNEAQLEKSRLLSDRFSAERPKGSFSTLEIQRTEQGDSAMYLCASSPPQGRAFFGQGTRLTVV.